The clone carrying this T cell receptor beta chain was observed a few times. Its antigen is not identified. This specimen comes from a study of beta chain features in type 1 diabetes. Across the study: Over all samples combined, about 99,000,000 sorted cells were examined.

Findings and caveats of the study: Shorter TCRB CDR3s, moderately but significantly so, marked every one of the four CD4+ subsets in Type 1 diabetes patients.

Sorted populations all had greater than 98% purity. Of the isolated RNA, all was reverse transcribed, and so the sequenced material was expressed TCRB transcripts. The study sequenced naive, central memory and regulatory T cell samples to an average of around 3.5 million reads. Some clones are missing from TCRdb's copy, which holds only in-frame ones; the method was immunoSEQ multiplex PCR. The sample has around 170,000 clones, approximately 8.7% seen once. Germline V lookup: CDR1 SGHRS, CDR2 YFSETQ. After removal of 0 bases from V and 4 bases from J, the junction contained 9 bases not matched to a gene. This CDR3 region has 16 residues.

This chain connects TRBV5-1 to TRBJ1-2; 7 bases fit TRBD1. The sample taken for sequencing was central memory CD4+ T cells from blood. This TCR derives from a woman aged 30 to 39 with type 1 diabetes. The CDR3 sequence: CASSLGLLTGAYGYTF. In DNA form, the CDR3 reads TGCGCCAGCAGCTTGGGTCTACTAACAGGGGCCTATGGCTACACCTTC.